This T cell receptor (beta chain) was obtained from a study of blood T cell repertoires in COVID-19. Study information: Spain, Italy and the United States supplied samples that represented acute and convalescent COVID-19.

Methods used by the authors: Reference gene primer amplification in the assay estimated nucleated cell counts. Clones were sequenced by immunoSEQ multiplex PCR, and TCRdb holds only the in-frame ones, with some missing. Clonal size and the V and J genes are those of that table, whereas D and trimming came from the DNA. The sample yields approximately 170,000 clones, around 83% seen once. V shed 5 bases and J shed 8 bases, with 18 bases lying between them. The V gene's germline CDR1 is MNHNS and CDR2 SASEGT. This CDR3 spans 14 amino acids. This receptor was obtained from a man in his sixties or seventies who had recovered from COVID-19. Sequenced material: peripheral blood. This chain joins TRBV6-1 and TRBJ1-2; D is possibly TRBD1 (5 bases). The CDR3 region has the DNA TGTGCCAGCAGTTTAGCCGAAGGGGTAGGAGGCTACACCTTC. This gives the protein CASSLAEGVGGYTF.